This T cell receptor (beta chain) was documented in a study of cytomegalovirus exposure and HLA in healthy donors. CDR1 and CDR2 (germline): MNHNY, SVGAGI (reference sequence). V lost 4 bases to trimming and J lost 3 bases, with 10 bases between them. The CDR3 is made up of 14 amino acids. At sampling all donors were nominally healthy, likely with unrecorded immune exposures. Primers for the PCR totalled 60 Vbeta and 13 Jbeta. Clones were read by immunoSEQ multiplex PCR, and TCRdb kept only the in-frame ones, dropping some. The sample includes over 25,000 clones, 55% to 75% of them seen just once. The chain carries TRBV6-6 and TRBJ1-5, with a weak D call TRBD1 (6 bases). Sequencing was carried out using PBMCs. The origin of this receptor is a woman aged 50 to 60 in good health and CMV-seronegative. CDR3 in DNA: TGTGCCAGCAGTTCCGACAGGCCCAATCAGCCCCAGCATTTT. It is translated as CASSSDRPNQPQHF.